A selection of T cell receptor beta chains follows, all from one sample in a study of CD8 T cells in Susac syndrome. Via MiXCR, TCRdb re-called the immunoSEQ multiplex PCR reads, giving one row per CDR3 protein. The sample lists approximately 130,000 distinct CDR3 sequences; around 90% were seen once. Specimen: CD8+ T cells from PBMCs. These receptors were taken from a human donor with multiple sclerosis. The CDR3 runs from the conserved cysteine through the conserved F or W. D genes are given only for firm matches.

cdr3_length j_call d_call v_call cdr3_nt cdr3_aa
18 TRBJ2-5 TRBD1 TRBV7-6 TGTGCCAGCAGACCGTCCCCGGGACAGGTCGGGATGGTGGAGACCCAGTACTTC CASRPSPGQVGMVETQYF
15 TRBJ2-5 - TRBV7-2 TGTGCCAGCAGCTGGACACTAACAGGGTCAGAGACCCAGTACTTC CASSWTLTGSETQYF
15 TRBJ1-2 - TRBV6-5 TGTGCCAGCAGTTACTCAGCGGCCAGGAGCTATGGCTACACCTTC CASSYSAARSYGYTF
14 TRBJ2-3 - TRBV6-6 TGTGCCAGCAGTTGGGGTGGGAAATCAGATACGCAGTATTTT CASSWGGKSDTQYF
15 TRBJ1-1 TRBD1 TRBV7-9 TGTGCCAGCAGCCTGGGACAGGGGGTAGGAACTGAAGCTTTCTTT CASSLGQGVGTEAFF
14 TRBJ1-2 - TRBV7-6 TGTGCCAGCAGCTTAGGGACGGACCCCTATGGCTACACCTTC CASSLGTDPYGYTF
16 TRBJ2-3 TRBD2 TRBV4-1 TGCGCCAGCAGCCATGGCGGGAGGGCCGGTTGGGATACGCAGTATTTT CASSHGGRAGWDTQYF
14 TRBJ2-1 - TRBV16 TGTGCCAGCAGCCAATGGGGAAACGGGATTGAGCAGTTCTTC CASSQWGNGIEQFF
15 TRBJ2-7 - TRBV6-2/TRBV6-3 TGTGCCAGCAGTTACTTGGCGGAGACTAACTACGAGCAGTACTTC CASSYLAETNYEQYF
15 TRBJ1-3 - TRBV15 TGTGCCACCAGCAGAGATCTCGGGCCTGGAAACACCATATATTTT CATSRDLGPGNTIYF
17 TRBJ2-1 - TRBV4-3 TGCGCCAGCAGCCAAGGAGGCGATAGCGGCTCCATGGCCGAGCAGTTCTTC CASSQGGDSGSMAEQFF
14 TRBJ2-2 TRBD1 TRBV28 TGTGCCAGCAGTTTAAGGGGGCGCGCCGGGGAGCTGTTTTTT CASSLRGRAGELFF
17 TRBJ2-7 TRBD2 TRBV6-1 TGTGCCAGCTCCCCGGCGCGGGCTAGCGGGAGGCCTGGCGAGCAGTACTTC CASSPARASGRPGEQYF
14 TRBJ2-1 - TRBV28 TGTGCCAGCATCCTGGTGTCCGGGAGCTATGAGCAGTTCTTC CASILVSGSYEQFF
13 TRBJ2-7 - TRBV7-9 TGTGCCAGCAGCCCAGAACTAGCTTCCGAGCAGTACTTC CASSPELASEQYF
14 TRBJ2-3 - TRBV6-5 TGTGCCAGCAGTCCAGCGGGCCGCACAGATACGCAGTATTTT CASSPAGRTDTQYF
15 TRBJ1-1 - TRBV6-5 TGTGCCAGCAGTTACTCGTTCGTTGGGAACACTGAAGCTTTCTTT CASSYSFVGNTEAFF
12 TRBJ2-7 - TRBV28 TGTGCCAGCACTCTCAGCTCCTACGAGCAGTACTTC CASTLSSYEQYF
14 TRBJ2-1 - TRBV29-1 TGCAGCGTTGAAGGAGCGGACCTCTACAATGAGCAGTTCTTC CSVEGADLYNEQFF